One sample yielded the 8 T cell receptor beta chains listed below, sequenced in a study of a mutant IDH1 vaccine in newly diagnosed glioma. Noted time point: baseline, week 1 (first vaccination visit). Treatment described: pre-vaccination baseline after standard-of-care therapy. Data came from immunoSEQ multiplex PCR; TCRdb stores just in-frame clones and leaves some out. The table shows about 36,000 clones, with around nine tenths occurring only once. The input for sequencing was PBMCs, taken from a glioma patient treated with radiotherapy, temozolomide or both. Receptors were obtained from a man aged 18 to 29 with glioma.

As DNA, the CDR3 is TGTGCCAGCAGCCCCCCAGGGACTGGTGAAAAACTGTTTTTT. This translates into CASSPPGTGEKLFF. The rearrangement joins TRBV11-3 to TRBJ1-4, with D perhaps TRBD1 (5 bases). V gave up 5 bases and J gave up 7 bases, with 14 bases separating them. There are 14 residues in the CDR3. CDR1 and CDR2 from the germline V gene are SGHNT and YENEEA.

This clone has a handful of counts. The J gene is TRBJ1-4, the V gene TRBV14; 7 positions match TRBD1. Germline CDR1 is SGHDN and CDR2 is FVKESK. The CDR3 totals 13 residues. After removal of 4 bases from V and 10 bases from J, the junction contained 6 bases not matched to a gene. The CDR3 nucleotides are TGTGCCAGCAGCCTTTTGGGACAGAGAAAACTGTTTTTT. This translates into CASSLLGQRKLFF.

The chain recombines TRBV6-1 with TRBJ2-7; 8 bases align to TRBD2. The V and J ends lost 0 bases and 0 bases, in that order; junction bases with no gene match: 4. Per the germline V gene, CDR1 is MNHNS and CDR2 is SASEGT. This CDR3 has 16 amino acids. In DNA, the CDR3 is TGTGCCAGCAGTGAAGCGTTAGCGGGACTCTCCTACGAGCAGTACTTC. It yields the protein CASSEALAGLSYEQYF.

The chain is built from TRBV9 and TRBJ2-5; tentative D call: TRBD1 (5 bases). V lost 2 bases to trimming and J lost 3 bases, with 8 bases between them. Germline V lookup: CDR1 SGDLS, CDR2 YYNGEE. CDR3 length: 13 residues. CDR3 DNA sequence: TGTGCCAGCAGCGTCCAGGGTAAAGAGACCCAGTACTTC. It is translated as CASSVQGKETQYF. Full variable domain (remainder filled in from reference TRBV9 and TRBJ2-5): DSGVTQTPKHLITATGQRVTLRCSPRSGDLSVYWYQQSLDQGLQFLIQYYNGEERAKGNILERFSAQQFPDLHSELNLSSLELGDSALYFCASSVQGKETQYFGPGTRLLVL.

This clone was seen once. The chain uses TRBV11-2 and TRBJ1-1, with D possibly TRBD1 on 5 matching bases. Per germline, CDR1 SGHAT and CDR2 FQNNGV. Between the trimmed V and J ends, which lost 3 bases and 11 bases, there was a span of 13 bases. The CDR3 covers 12 residues. The CDR3 loop reads CASSFVRETAFF. For the CDR3, the DNA is TGTGCCAGCAGCTTTGTCAGGGAAACGGCTTTCTTT.

V gene TRBV2 combines with J gene TRBJ1-2, with TRBD1 matching 11 bases. Germline CDR1 reads SNHLY; CDR2 reads FYNNEI. V gave up 8 bases and J gave up 8 bases; unmatched junction bases: 7. This CDR3 spans 13 amino acids. DNA for the CDR3: TGTGCCAGCGGACAGGGGGCTGGTGAAGGCTACACCTTC. It codes for CASGQGAGEGYTF.

This clone was counted once. The sample holds other DNA sequences that translate to the same CDR3. V gene TRBV4-3 combines with J gene TRBJ2-7; D perhaps matches TRBD1 (5 bases). With 0 bases removed from V and 2 bases from J, the gap between germline ends came to 8 bases. Germline V CDR1 and CDR2: LGHNA, YSLEER. This CDR3 has 14 residues. CDR3 DNA sequence: TGCGCCAGCAGCCAAGATCAGGGTCCCTACGAGCAGTACTTC. Translation gives CASSQDQGPYEQYF.

The chain joins TRBV19 to TRBJ1-5; 11 bases agree with TRBD1. The CDR3 runs 16 residues. Germline CDR1 is LNHDA and CDR2 is SQIVND (reference sequence). V lost 2 bases and J lost 6; bases outside the gene matches: 6. Here the CDR3 DNA reads TGTGCCAGTAGTATAAGGACAGGGGGCGCGAGTCAGCCCCAGCATTTT. Translating gives CASSIRTGGASQPQHF.